These 23 T cell receptor beta chains originate from one sample sequenced in a study of blood T cell repertoires in COVID-19. Sequencing used immunoSEQ multiplex PCR; TCRdb keeps in-frame clones, though not all of them. Among some 270,000 clones listed, 89% were seen once. The sequenced sample consisted of peripheral blood. These receptor sequences come from a woman aged 40 to 50 who had recovered from COVID-19.

The chain couples TRBV5-6 to TRBJ2-1; D may be TRBD1 (7 bases). Trimming removed 0 bases from V and 3 bases from J, with 10 bases in between. Germline V gives CDR1 SGHDT, CDR2 YYEEEE. The CDR3 is 15 amino acids. CDR3 sequence (DNA): TGTGCCAGCAGCTTGGTGCAGGGGGGCTACAATGAGCAGTTCTTC. This codes for CASSLVQGGYNEQFF.

The rearrangement uses TRBV5-5 and TRBJ2-5, with TRBD1 matching over 11 bases. CDR3 size: 15 residues. Germline loops: CDR1 SGHKS, CDR2 YYEKEE (reference sequence). The V segment lost 5 bases and the J segment 5 bases; nucleotides outside the gene matches: 8. This CDR3 reads CASSLGQGAGETQYF. The CDR3 DNA is TGTGCCAGCAGTCTAGGACAGGGGGCCGGGGAGACCCAGTACTTC.

The gene calls are TRBV27 and TRBJ1-1; D unresolved. The V gene's germline CDR1 is MNHEY and CDR2 SMNVEV (reference sequence). The CDR3 extends over 15 amino acids. V gave up 2 bases and J gave up 1 base, with 11 bases separating them. CDR3 in amino acids: CASSLELNRNTEAFF. CDR3 in DNA: TGTGCCAGCAGTTTAGAACTAAACCGGAACACTGAAGCTTTCTTT.

This clone appeared a few times. The V call is TRBV11-3, the J call TRBJ1-6; 7 bases align to TRBD1. This CDR3 contains 14 residues. V lost 4 bases, J lost 10 bases, and 7 bases stayed unmatched. Germline V gives CDR1 SGHNT, CDR2 YENEEA. Here the CDR3 reads CASSYRQGGSPLHF. CDR3 coding DNA: TGTGCCAGCAGCTACCGACAGGGAGGATCACCCCTCCACTTT. Drawing the rest from reference TRBV11-3 and TRBJ1-6, the complete variable domain is EAGVVQSPRYKIIEKKQPVAFWCNPISGHNTLYWYLQNLGQGPELLIRYENEEAVDDSQLPKDRFSAERLKGVDSTLKIQPAELGDSAVYLCASSYRQGGSPLHFGNGTRLTVT.

This chain joins TRBV5-1 and TRBJ2-6; tentatively, D is TRBD1 (6 bases). The V gene lost 4 bases and the J gene lost 0 bases, with 20 bases spanning the gap. The germline CDR1 and CDR2 sequences are SGHRS and YFSETQ. The CDR3 contains 19 residues. CDR3 in amino acids: CASSPHLTGPFSGANVLTF. CDR3 coding DNA: TGCGCCAGCAGCCCACACCTGACAGGACCCTTCTCTGGGGCCAACGTCCTGACTTTC. Complete variable domain (other parts from reference TRBV5-1 and TRBJ2-6): KAGVTQTPRYLIKTRGQQVTLSCSPISGHRSVSWYQQTPGQGLQFLFEYFSETQRNKGNFPGRFSGRQFSNSRSEMNVSTLELGDSALYLCASSPHLTGPFSGANVLTFGAGSRLTVL.

The chain employs TRBV19 and TRBJ2-3; D possibly corresponds to TRBD1 (5 bases). This CDR3 has 13 amino acids. CDR1 LNHDA and CDR2 SQIVND come from the germline V gene (reference sequence). Trimming cost V 5 bases and J 8 bases, with 14 bases left between them. The CDR3 DNA follows: TGTGCCAGTAGTGGGATGAGTAGGGGTACGCAGTATTTT. It is translated as CASSGMSRGTQYF.

The chain combines TRBV10-2 with TRBJ1-1; tentatively, D is TRBD1 (5 bases). Germline CDR1 WSHSY, CDR2 SAAADI. V was cut by 9 bases and J by 2 bases, with 10 bases left in between. The CDR3 contains 12 residues. The CDR3 sequence: CASEDINTEAFF. CDR3 sequence (DNA): TGCGCCAGTGAGGACATAAACACTGAAGCTTTCTTT.

The J gene is TRBJ1-1, the V gene TRBV5-1, with no clear D. Trimming shortened V by 0 bases and J by 4 bases, and 16 bases separated the two germline ends. Looked up from germline, CDR1 is SGHRS and CDR2 is YFSETQ. The CDR3 runs 16 residues. CDR3 DNA: TGCGCCAGCAGCTTGGGCGGCTTCTCGGGGTCCACTGAAGCTTTCTTT. Its protein is CASSLGGFSGSTEAFF.

The chain combines TRBV28 with TRBJ1-2; maybe TRBD1 (6 bases). The CDR3 runs 16 residues. Looked up from germline, CDR1 is MDHEN and CDR2 is SYDVKM. The germline V and J ends were trimmed by 8 bases and 2 bases, with 21 bases remaining between them. The CDR3 nucleotides read TGTGCCAGCGGCCTCGGCAGGGGTCGAGGGAACTATGGCTACACCTTC. The encoded protein is CASGLGRGRGNYGYTF.

The V call is TRBV4-1, the J call TRBJ1-2; unclear D gene. The CDR3 length is 15 residues. Trimming took off 5 bases at V and 0 bases at J, with 13 bases between the two ends. Germline V gives CDR1 MGHRA, CDR2 YSYEKL. CDR3 loop: CASSSPTAANYGYTF. For the CDR3, the DNA is TGCGCCAGCAGCTCTCCGACGGCGGCTAACTATGGCTACACCTTC.

This clone was detected only once. J is TRBJ2-2 and V is TRBV5-1, with D possibly matching TRBD2 (6 bases). This CDR3 has 17 amino acids. The V gene lost 0 bases and the J gene lost 5 bases, with 17 bases spanning the gap. Germline V gene sequence: CDR1 SGHRS, CDR2 YFSETQ. CDR3 protein: CASSLVGGNGGTGELFF. CDR3 DNA: TGCGCCAGCAGCTTGGTTGGGGGGAACGGCGGTACCGGGGAGCTGTTTTTT.

The chain couples TRBV18 to TRBJ1-1; D perhaps matches TRBD1 (6 bases). The CDR3 is 14 residues long. Germline assignment: CDR1 KGHSH and CDR2 LQKENI. Trimming cost V 5 bases and J 4 bases, with 14 bases left between them. Here the CDR3 DNA reads TGTGCCAGCTCAGGGGGCCATCCCAGCACTGAAGCTTTCTTT. As protein: CASSGGHPSTEAFF.

The chain carries TRBV11-3 and TRBJ2-1, with 12 bases matching TRBD2. V gave up 0 bases and J gave up 7 bases; unmatched junction bases: 7. CDR3 length: 17 residues. Germline V gene sequence: CDR1 SGHNT, CDR2 YENEEA. CDR3 nucleotides: TGTGCCAGCAGCTTAGACGCCGAGACTAGCGGGAGTAATGAGCAGTTCTTC. It yields the protein CASSLDAETSGSNEQFF. Complete variable domain (other parts from reference TRBV11-3 and TRBJ2-1): EAGVVQSPRYKIIEKKQPVAFWCNPISGHNTLYWYLQNLGQGPELLIRYENEEAVDDSQLPKDRFSAERLKGVDSTLKIQPAELGDSAVYLCASSLDAETSGSNEQFFGPGTRLTVL.

The J gene is TRBJ2-5, the V gene TRBV19; a possible D gene is TRBD2 (5 bases). V was clipped by 6 bases and J by 13 bases, with 15 bases between them. This CDR3 is 11 amino acids long. Germline assignment: CDR1 LNHDA and CDR2 SQIVND (reference sequence). The CDR3 is CASSELGEVYF. The CDR3 coding sequence is TGTGCCAGTAGCGAACTAGGAGAGGTGTACTTC.

As concerns this clone: Other DNA sequences in this specimen translate into the identical CDR3. The V gene is TRBV19, the J gene TRBJ2-6; maybe TRBD1 (5 bases). Germline-derived CDR1 and CDR2 are LNHDA and SQIVND (reference sequence). V was pared by 2 bases and J by 1 base, with 6 bases between. The length of the CDR3 is 15 residues. The CDR3 DNA sequence: TGTGCCAGTAGTATACAGGGTTCTGGGGCCAACGTCCTGACTTTC. Protein product: CASSIQGSGANVLTF. Complete variable domain (other parts from reference TRBV19 and TRBJ2-6): DGGITQSPKYLFRKEGQNVTLSCEQNLNHDAMYWYRQDPGQGLRLIYYSQIVNDFQKGDIAEGYSVSREKKESFPLTVTSAQKNPTAFYLCASSIQGSGANVLTFGAGSRLTVL.

The chain recombines TRBV2 with TRBJ2-1, with 11 bases identical to TRBD2. There are 14 residues in the CDR3. Germline V gives CDR1 SNHLY, CDR2 FYNNEI. The V segment lost 6 bases and the J segment 4 bases; nucleotides outside the gene matches: 2. DNA for the CDR3: TGTGCCAGCAGCTGGACTAGCGGGTACAATGAGCAGTTCTTC. The encoded protein is CASSWTSGYNEQFF.

The rearrangement links TRBV27 to TRBJ2-1; 12 bases match TRBD2. After removal of 5 bases from V and 5 bases from J, the junction contained 4 bases not matched to a gene. CDR1 and CDR2 from the germline V gene are MNHEY and SMNVEV (reference sequence). The CDR3 runs 15 residues. CDR3 DNA sequence: TGTGCCAGCAGTCCGACTAGCGGGAGTAACAATGAGCAGTTCTTC. Translating gives CASSPTSGSNNEQFF.

The chain uses TRBV11-2 and TRBJ2-6, with 9 nucleotides matching TRBD1. The trim removed 6 bases at V and 0 bases at J, leaving 12 bases unmatched. The CDR3 consists of 19 residues. Per the germline V gene, CDR1 is SGHAT and CDR2 is FQNNGV. The CDR3 coding sequence is TGTGCCAGCAGTTTAATTCCGGGACAGGGAAGCTCTGGGGCCAACGTCCTGACTTTC. Translated, it gives CASSLIPGQGSSGANVLTF.

The J gene is TRBJ2-3, the V gene TRBV6-5; D might be TRBD2 (6 bases). V was clipped by 6 bases and J by 0 bases, with 13 bases between them. Per the germline V gene, CDR1 is MNHEY and CDR2 is SVGAGI. The CDR3 runs to 15 residues. CDR3 amino acids: CASRPNSGSTDTQYF. The CDR3 DNA is TGTGCCAGCAGACCTAACAGCGGGAGCACAGATACGCAGTATTTT.

This clone was seen only once. The rearrangement joins TRBV18 to TRBJ2-7; D remains ambiguous. The CDR3 is 12 residues long. V lost 3 bases, J lost 4 bases, and 7 bases lay in between. In germline, CDR1 is KGHSH, CDR2 LQKENI. The CDR3, as DNA: TGTGCCAGCTCACCCGGTTCTTACGAGCAGTACTTC. Translation gives CASSPGSYEQYF.

This chain joins TRBV19 and TRBJ1-5, with TRBD1 identical over 9 bases. Germline V gives CDR1 LNHDA, CDR2 SQIVND (reference sequence). The V and J ends lost 6 bases and 4 bases, in that order; junction bases with no gene match: 19. There are 19 residues in the CDR3. The CDR3 here is CASRSPGTGMGASNQPQHF. Written as DNA, the CDR3 is TGTGCCAGTAGGAGTCCCGGGACAGGGATGGGGGCTTCAAATCAGCCCCAGCATTTT.

The chain links TRBV6-2 or TRBV6-3 to TRBJ1-3, with unresolved D. The ends were cut back, 4 bases at V and 2 bases at J, with 12 bases in the middle. CDR3 length equals 15 residues. Germline lookup yields CDR1 MNHEY and CDR2 SVGEGT. The CDR3 here is CASSWEEMPGNTIYF. The CDR3 region has the DNA TGTGCCAGCAGTTGGGAGGAGATGCCTGGAAACACCATATATTTT.

CDR3 nucleotide sequence: TGTGCCAGCAGCGAGTTCAGCGGAACCCCACAGTATTTT. Its translation is CASSEFSGTPQYF. This chain joins TRBV11-3 and TRBJ2-3; possibly TRBD2 for D (5 bases). Germline V gene lookup returns CDR1 SGHNT and CDR2 YENEEA. Between the trimmed V and J ends, which lost 5 bases and 12 bases, there was a span of 18 bases. This CDR3 comprises 13 residues.